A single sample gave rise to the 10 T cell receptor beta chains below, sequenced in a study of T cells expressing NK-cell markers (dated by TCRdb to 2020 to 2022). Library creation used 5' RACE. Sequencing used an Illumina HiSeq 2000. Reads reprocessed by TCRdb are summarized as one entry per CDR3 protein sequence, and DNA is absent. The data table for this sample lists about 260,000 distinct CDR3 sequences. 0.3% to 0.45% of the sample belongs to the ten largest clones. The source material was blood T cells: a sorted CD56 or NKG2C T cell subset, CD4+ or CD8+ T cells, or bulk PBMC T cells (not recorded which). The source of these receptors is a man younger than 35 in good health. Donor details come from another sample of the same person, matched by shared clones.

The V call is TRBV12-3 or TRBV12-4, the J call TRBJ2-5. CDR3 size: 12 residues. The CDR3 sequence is CASSSQKETQYF.

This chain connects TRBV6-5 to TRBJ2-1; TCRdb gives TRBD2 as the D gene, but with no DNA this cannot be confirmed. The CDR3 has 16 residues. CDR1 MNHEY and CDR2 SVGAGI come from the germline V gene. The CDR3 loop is CASSYTAGPPYYEQFF.

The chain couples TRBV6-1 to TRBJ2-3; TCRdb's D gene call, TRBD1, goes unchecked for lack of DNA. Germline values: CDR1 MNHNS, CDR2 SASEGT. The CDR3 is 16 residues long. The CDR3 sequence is CASSPGTLTSTDTQYF.

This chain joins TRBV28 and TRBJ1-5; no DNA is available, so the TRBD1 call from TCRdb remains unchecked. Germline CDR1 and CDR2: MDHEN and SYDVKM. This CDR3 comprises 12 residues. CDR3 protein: CASKPTDQPQHF.

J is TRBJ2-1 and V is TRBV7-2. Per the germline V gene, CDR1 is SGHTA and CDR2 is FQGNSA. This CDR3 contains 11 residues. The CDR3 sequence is CASRDTNEQFF. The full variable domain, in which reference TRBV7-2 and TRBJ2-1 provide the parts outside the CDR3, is GAGVSQSPSNKVTEKGKDVELRCDPISGHTALYWYRQSLGQGLEFLIYFQGNSAPDKSGLPSDRFSAERTGGSVSTLTIQRTQQEDSAVYLCASRDTNEQFFGPGTRLTVL.

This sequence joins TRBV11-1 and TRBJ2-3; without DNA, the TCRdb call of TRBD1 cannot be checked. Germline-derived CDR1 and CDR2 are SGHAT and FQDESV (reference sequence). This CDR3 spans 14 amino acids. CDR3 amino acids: CASSTGQSTDTQYF.

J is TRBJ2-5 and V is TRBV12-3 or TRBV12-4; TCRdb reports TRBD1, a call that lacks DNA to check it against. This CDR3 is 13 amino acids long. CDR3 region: CASSPTGVRTQYF.

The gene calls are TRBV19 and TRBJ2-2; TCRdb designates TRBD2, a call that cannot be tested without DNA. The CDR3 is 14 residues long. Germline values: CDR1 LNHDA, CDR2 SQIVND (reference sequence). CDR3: CASSSLVSTGELFF.

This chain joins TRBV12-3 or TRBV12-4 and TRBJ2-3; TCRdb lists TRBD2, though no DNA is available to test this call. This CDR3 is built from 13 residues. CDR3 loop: CASRTSGTDTQYF.

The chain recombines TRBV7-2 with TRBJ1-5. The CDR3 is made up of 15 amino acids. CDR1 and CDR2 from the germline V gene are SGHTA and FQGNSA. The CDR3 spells CASSREAAEDQPQHF.